The 3 T cell receptor beta chains given below trace back to one sample, sequenced in a study of spatial heterogeneity in lung cancer. The time point denotes: sample taken at primary tumor resection. Unsorted whole RNA samples from tumor, nontumor lung or frozen PBMC were sequenced. In TCRdb, the 5' RACE reads were re-called with MiXCR into one record per CDR3 protein. The sample has 4,100 or so distinct CDR3 sequences, 20% to 25% seen once; the top ten hold 20% to 25%. The starting material was normal lung tissue next to the tumor, obtained at surgery. The receptors originated from a female donor with early-stage non-small cell lung cancer.

For this clonotype: This beta chain came through as a stray read in a library set up for alpha chains, and its size says little. J is TRBJ2-1 and V is TRBV2; the D gene is possibly TRBD2 (6 bases). This CDR3 has 15 residues. The ends were cut back, 6 bases at V and 0 bases at J, with 12 bases in the middle. Germline V gene lookup returns CDR1 SNHLY and CDR2 FYNNEI. The CDR3 DNA reads TGTGCCAGCAGGGGCCAGGGAGGCTCCTACAATGAGCAGTTCTTC. This encodes CASRGQGGSYNEQFF.

For this clonotype: This beta chain is a stray sequence in a library constructed for alpha chains; its clone size is not meaningful. CDR3 bases: TGCAGCGTGGGAATCGGGGGAGTAACTCTCCGCCAAGAGACCCAGTACTTC. Translating gives CSVGIGGVTLRQETQYF. The chain couples TRBV29-1 to TRBJ2-5, with D perhaps TRBD2 (6 bases). CDR1 SQVTM and CDR2 ANQGSEA come from the germline V gene. The V end was cut by 6 bases, the J end by 1 base, with 24 bases between. The CDR3 is 17 amino acids.

This clonotype rates as medium-sized. The size of this beta chain means little, since it is a stray read in a library made for alpha chains. The chain couples TRBV5-1 to TRBJ2-1; tentatively, D is TRBD2 (5 bases). V lost 0 bases and J 2 bases, leaving 12 bases between the germline ends. This CDR3 region has 16 residues. Germline CDR1 SGHRS, CDR2 YFSETQ. The CDR3 protein is CASSLEAMEAYNEQFF. CDR3 nucleotide sequence: TGCGCCAGCAGCTTGGAAGCGATGGAGGCCTACAATGAGCAGTTCTTC.